This TCR beta chain was recorded in a study of blood T cells in healthy people across ages. Study-wide findings and caveats: Strong correlation existed between TCR beta diversity and naive T cell percentage. The study found more naive CD4+ cells and higher diversity in long-lived than aged donors. Roughly linearly, TCR beta diversity per million T cells fell as age increased.

This clonotype has a handful of counts. What it binds is not known. Together with a sample-barcoded 5' primer, a J-beta primer mix was included in a second PCR lasting roughly 6 to 12 cycles. Every cDNA was tagged by a template-switch adaptor with 12 random nucleotides. A single record per CDR3 protein comes from TCRdb applying MiXCR to the 5' RACE reads. The sample lists around 670,000 distinct CDR3 sequences, approximately 30% occurring once. The germline V gene has CDR1 MNHEY and CDR2 SVGEGT. The CDR3 runs 16 residues. V was pared by 2 bases and J by 4 bases, with 14 bases between. The sequenced sample consisted of blood. The V call is TRBV6-2 or TRBV6-3, the J call TRBJ2-2; D is perhaps TRBD1 (6 bases). The clonotype was recovered from a woman older than 75 in good health. The CDR3 here is CASSYAVTGLTGELFF. DNA of the CDR3: TGTGCCAGCAGTTACGCGGTGACAGGACTCACCGGGGAGCTGTTTTTT.